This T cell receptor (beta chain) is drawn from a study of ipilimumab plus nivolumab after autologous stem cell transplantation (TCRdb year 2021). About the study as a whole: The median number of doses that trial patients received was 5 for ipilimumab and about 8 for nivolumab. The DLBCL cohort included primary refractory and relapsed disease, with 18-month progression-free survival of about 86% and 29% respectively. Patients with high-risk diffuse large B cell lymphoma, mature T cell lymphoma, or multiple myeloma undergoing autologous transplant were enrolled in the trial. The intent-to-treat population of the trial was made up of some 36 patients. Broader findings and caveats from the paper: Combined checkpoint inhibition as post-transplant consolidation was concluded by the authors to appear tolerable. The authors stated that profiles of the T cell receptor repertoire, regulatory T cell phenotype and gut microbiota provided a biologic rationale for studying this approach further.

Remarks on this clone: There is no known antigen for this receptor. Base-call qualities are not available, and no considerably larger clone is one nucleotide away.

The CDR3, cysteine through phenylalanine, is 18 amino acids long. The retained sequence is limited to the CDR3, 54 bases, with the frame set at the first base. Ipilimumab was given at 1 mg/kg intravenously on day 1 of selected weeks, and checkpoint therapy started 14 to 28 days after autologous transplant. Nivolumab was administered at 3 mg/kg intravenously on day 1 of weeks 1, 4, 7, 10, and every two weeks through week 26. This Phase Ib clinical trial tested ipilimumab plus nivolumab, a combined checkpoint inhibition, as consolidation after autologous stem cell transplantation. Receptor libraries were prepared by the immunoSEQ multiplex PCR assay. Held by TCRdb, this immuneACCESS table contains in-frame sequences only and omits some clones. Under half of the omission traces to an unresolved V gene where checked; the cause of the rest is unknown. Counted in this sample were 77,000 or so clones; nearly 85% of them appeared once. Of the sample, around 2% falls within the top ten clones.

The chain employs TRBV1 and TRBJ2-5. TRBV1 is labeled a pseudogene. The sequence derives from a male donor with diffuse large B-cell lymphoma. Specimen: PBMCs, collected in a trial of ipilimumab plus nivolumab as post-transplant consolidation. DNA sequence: TGCACCAGCAGCCAAGTCAGGGGGCTTAGCGGGGTTCAAGAGACCCAGTACTTC. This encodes CTSSQVRGLSGVQETQYF.